The clone carrying this TCR beta chain was recorded a few times. This sample stems from a study of blood T cell repertoires in COVID-19. Study at large: Material from acute and convalescent COVID-19 was sourced from the United States, Italy and Spain. PBMCs, B-cell-depleted T cells, or T cells were the source of the cDNA or gDNA that made up the material.

The V and J ends lost 3 bases and 5 bases, in that order; junction bases with no gene match: 5. The CDR3 covers 14 residues. CDR1 and CDR2 (germline): MRHNA, SNTAGT. How the authors handled the data: Nucleated cell counts were estimated from reference gene primer amplification. Method: immunoSEQ multiplex PCR; TCRdb's copy keeps in-frame clones and lacks some. Clonal size and the V and J genes are those of that table, whereas D and trimming came from the DNA. Altogether approximately 100,000 clones are present, roughly 81% being singletons, with the ten largest covering around 2.2%. The TCR originated in a human donor in a cohort sampled during active COVID-19. The chain has TRBV6-4 and TRBJ2-3, with 7 bases fitting TRBD2. Sequencing was carried out using peripheral blood. DNA for the CDR3: TGTGCCAGCAGTGAGGGCGGGGGAGGAGATACGCAGTATTTT. Protein: CASSEGGGGDTQYF.